What follows is one TCR beta chain and its context. The specificity of this receptor is unknown. No quality values exist for individual bases; no much larger clone is one base distant. The CD4+CD25-CD294- flow-through remaining after CD25, CD56 and CD294 bead selections was collected as Th1 cells. T cell subsets were isolated with Miltenyi superparamagnetic beads coated with subset-specific monoclonal antibodies. All T cell populations were isolated from peripheral blood. Whole blood was subjected to Ficoll separation to obtain mononuclear cells, from which monocytes were subsequently depleted using anti-CD14 microbeads. Isolated cell populations were immediately resuspended in RNAprotect reagent. Germline trimming amounts to 4 bases on V and 7 bases on J, with 9 as the count of junction bases outside the gene matches. The CDR3 has 17 amino acids, counting the end cysteine and phenylalanine. Kept here is only the CDR3 DNA, which spans 51 bases and is read in frame from base 1. Looking up the germline V gene (reference sequence) yields CDR1 SEHNR and CDR2 FQNEAQ.

The data were taken from a study of relationships among human T cell subsets (dated by TCRdb to about 2010). Concerning the study at large: The study sequenced eight distinct T cell populations from blood: pan T, CD8 cytotoxic, regulatory, Th1, Th2, naive plus transitional, activated and memory cells. Here is what the overall study found, with its caveats: While more than 55% of CD8+ cytotoxic sequences came from clones with more than 100 reads, the regulatory and Th2 subsets had few clones of that kind. The considerable overlap in CDR3s among Th1, Th2 and regulatory T cells was taken as suggesting that cell fate choices are stochastic. The bead-based sorting could not exclude a CD4+CD8+ double-positive population. No statistically significant differences in V, D and J usage, CDR3 length or N-nucleotide additions were observed among the seven subsets.

Receptors were amplified or captured by multiplex PCR. Sequencing instrument: 454 GS FLX. TCR alpha and beta CDR3 regions were amplified from mRNA by semiquantitative ARM-PCR. In ARM-PCR, tagged nested gene-specific primers were used first, and exponential amplification was then carried out by communal superprimers. Nested primers were removed by exonuclease before the second amplification round on first-round PCR products. Sequencing of the amplicons was performed on the 454 platform, which allows millions of DNA fragments to be sequenced rapidly without cloning bias. An effective read was defined as a read mappable to both V and J germline segments. The source study handled its data this way. Reads were assigned to germline V, D and J segments with IRmap, which uses pyromap, a Smith-Waterman modification adapted to 454 sequencing errors. D-beta assignments were filtered with cutoffs set at the 99th percentile of alignment scores obtained from simulated random sequences. The CDR3 was taken to be the amino acids lying between the conserved V-segment Y[YFLI]C motif and the J-segment [FW]GXGT motif. A compound Poisson process model, previously applied to large-scale EST data, was used to estimate repertoire diversity. A procedure for detecting cross-contamination was used to argue that the shared CDR3s did not come from sample contamination. TCRdb took the public reads, trimmed them with fastp at Q25, ran MiXCR for clone calling and kept in-frame beta chains. Each entry is one CDR3 protein sequence, shown with its most common DNA and genes. These V and J calls are TCRdb output, not the study's own analysis. Within this sample are roughly 13,000 distinct CDR3 sequences, with around 69% of them counted one time only. The ten largest clones take up 25% to 30% of the sample.

The rearranged segments are TRBV7-9 and TRBJ2-1, and TRBD2 matches 14 of the central bases. Sequenced material: CD4+ Th1 cells sorted from blood. Read against the paper, the sample's cell subset or site label means: CD4+CD25-CD294- T helper 1 cells. This TCR came from a man in his forties in good health. The nucleotide sequence reads as follows: TGTGCCAGCAGCTCGACTAGCGGGAGGGGGACACAGAATGAGCAGTTCTTC. The encoded protein is CASSSTSGRGTQNEQFF.